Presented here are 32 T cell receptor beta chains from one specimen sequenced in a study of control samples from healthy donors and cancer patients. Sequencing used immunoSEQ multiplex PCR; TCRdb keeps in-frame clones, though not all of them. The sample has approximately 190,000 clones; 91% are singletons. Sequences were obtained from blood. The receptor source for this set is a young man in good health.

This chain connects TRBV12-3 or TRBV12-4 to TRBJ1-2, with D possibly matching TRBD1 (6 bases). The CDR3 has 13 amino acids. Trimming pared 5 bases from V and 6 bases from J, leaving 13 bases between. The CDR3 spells CASSPSTGNGYTF. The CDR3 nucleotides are TGTGCCAGCAGTCCAAGTACAGGGAATGGCTACACCTTC.

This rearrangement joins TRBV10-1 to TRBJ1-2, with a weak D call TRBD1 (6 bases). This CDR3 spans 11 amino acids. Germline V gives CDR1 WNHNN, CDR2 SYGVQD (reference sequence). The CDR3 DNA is TGCGCTAGGAAGGGGGGCTATGGCTACACCTTC. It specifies CARKGGYGYTF.

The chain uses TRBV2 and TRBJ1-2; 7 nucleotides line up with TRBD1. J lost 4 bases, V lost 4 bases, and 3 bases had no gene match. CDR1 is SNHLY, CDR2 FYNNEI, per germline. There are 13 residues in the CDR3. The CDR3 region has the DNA TGTGCCAGCAGTGCAGGGGGTTCCTATGGCTACACCTTC. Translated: CASSAGGSYGYTF.

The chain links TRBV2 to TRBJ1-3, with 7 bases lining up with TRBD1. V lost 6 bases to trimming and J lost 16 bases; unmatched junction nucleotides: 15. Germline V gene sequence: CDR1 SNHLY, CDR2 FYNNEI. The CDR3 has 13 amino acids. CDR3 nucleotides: TGTGCCAGCAGCGCGGACAGGACGCAAGAACAGTATTTT. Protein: CASSADRTQEQYF.

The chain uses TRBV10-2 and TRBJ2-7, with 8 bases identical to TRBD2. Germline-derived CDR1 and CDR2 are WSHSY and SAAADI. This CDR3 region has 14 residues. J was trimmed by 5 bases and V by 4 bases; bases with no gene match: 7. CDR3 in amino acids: CASSASGTRNEQYF. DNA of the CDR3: TGCGCCAGCAGTGCCTCCGGGACTAGGAACGAGCAGTACTTC.

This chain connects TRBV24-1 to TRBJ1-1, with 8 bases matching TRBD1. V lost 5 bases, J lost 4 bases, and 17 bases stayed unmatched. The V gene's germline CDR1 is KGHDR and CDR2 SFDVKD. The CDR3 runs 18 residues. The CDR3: CATSVSTLTGARGTEAFF. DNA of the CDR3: TGTGCCACCAGTGTTTCTACTCTGACAGGGGCGAGAGGCACTGAAGCTTTCTTT.

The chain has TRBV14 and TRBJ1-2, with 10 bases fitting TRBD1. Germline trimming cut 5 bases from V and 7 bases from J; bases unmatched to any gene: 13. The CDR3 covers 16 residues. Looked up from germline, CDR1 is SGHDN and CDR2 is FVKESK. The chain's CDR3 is CASSVGQGGGRRGYTF. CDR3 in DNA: TGTGCCAGCAGCGTTGGACAGGGGGGCGGACGGCGTGGCTACACCTTC. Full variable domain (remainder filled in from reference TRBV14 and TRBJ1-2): EAGVTQFPSHSVIEKGQTVTLRCDPISGHDNLYWYRRVMGKEIKFLLHFVKESKQDESGMPNNRFLAERTGGTYSTLKVQPAELEDSGVYFCASSVGQGGGRRGYTFGSGTRLTVV.

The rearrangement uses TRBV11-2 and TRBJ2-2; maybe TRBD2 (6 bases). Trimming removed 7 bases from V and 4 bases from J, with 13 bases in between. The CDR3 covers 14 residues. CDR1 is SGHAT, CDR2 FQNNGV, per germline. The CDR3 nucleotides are TGTGCCAGCACGGAGGGCCCGAGCACCGGGGAGCTGTTTTTT. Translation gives CASTEGPSTGELFF.

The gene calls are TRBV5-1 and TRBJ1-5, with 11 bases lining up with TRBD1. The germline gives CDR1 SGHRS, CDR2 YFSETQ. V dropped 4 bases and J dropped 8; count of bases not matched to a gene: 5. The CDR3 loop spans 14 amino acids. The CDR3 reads CASSAGQGGEPQHF. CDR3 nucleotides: TGCGCCAGCAGCGCGGGACAGGGGGGAGAGCCCCAGCATTTT.

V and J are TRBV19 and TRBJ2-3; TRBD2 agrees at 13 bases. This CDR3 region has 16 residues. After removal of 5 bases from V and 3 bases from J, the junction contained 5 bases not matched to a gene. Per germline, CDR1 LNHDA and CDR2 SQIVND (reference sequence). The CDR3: CASSSWTSGGTDTQYF. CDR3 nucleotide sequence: TGTGCCAGTAGTTCCTGGACTAGCGGGGGAACAGATACGCAGTATTTT.

CDR3 sequence (DNA): TGTGCCAGCAGTGAAGGGCCAGGGGAAGGCTACACCTTC. This translates into CASSEGPGEGYTF. The chain links TRBV2 to TRBJ1-2, with a tentative D call TRBD1 (6 bases). Germline V CDR1 and CDR2: SNHLY, FYNNEI. The germline V and J ends were trimmed by 1 base and 8 bases, with 11 bases remaining between them. This CDR3 has 13 amino acids. The complete variable domain, with remaining parts taken from reference TRBV2 and TRBJ1-2, reads EPEVTQTPSHQVTQMGQEVILRCVPISNHLYFYWYRQILGQKVEFLVSFYNNEISEKSEIFDDQFSVERPDGSNFTLKIRSTKLEDSAMYFCASSEGPGEGYTFGSGTRLTVV.

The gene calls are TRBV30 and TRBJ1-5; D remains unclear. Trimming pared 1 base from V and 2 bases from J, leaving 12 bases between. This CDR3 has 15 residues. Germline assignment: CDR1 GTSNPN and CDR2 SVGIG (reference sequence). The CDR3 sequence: CAWSGPNFGNQPQHF. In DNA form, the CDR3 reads TGTGCCTGGAGTGGGCCAAACTTCGGCAATCAGCCCCAGCATTTT.

The CDR3 region has the DNA TGCGCCAGCAGCTTTGGACTGATGAACACTGAAGCTTTCTTT. This sequence encodes CASSFGLMNTEAFF. J is TRBJ1-1 and V is TRBV5-1; D gene uncertain. The V gene's germline CDR1 is SGHRS and CDR2 YFSETQ. The CDR3 sequence is 14 residues long. Trimming shortened V by 2 bases and J by 0 bases, and 8 bases separated the two germline ends.

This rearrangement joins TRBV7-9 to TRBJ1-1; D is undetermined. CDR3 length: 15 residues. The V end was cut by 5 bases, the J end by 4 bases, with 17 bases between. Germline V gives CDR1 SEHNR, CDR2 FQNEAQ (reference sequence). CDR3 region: CASSRGAVAVTEAFF. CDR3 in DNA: TGTGCCAGCAGCCGGGGAGCGGTCGCGGTCACTGAAGCTTTCTTT.

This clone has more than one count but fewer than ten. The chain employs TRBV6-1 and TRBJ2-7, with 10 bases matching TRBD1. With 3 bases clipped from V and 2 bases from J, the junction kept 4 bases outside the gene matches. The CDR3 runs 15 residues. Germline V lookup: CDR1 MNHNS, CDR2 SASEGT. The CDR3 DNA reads TGTGCCAGCAGTGACGGGACAGGGGTCCCCTACGAGCAGTACTTC. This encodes CASSDGTGVPYEQYF.

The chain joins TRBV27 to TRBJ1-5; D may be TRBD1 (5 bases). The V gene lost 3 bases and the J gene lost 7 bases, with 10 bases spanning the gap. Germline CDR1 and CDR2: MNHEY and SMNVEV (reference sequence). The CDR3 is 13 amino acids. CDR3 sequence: CASSFRDGQPQHF. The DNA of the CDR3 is TGTGCCAGCAGTTTCAGGGACGGGCAGCCCCAGCATTTT.

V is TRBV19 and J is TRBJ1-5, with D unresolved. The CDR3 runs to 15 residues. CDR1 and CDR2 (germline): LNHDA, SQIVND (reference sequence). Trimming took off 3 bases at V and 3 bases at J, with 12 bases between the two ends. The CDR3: CASSMAIVLNQPQHF. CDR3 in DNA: TGTGCCAGTAGTATGGCAATAGTCCTCAATCAGCCCCAGCATTTT.

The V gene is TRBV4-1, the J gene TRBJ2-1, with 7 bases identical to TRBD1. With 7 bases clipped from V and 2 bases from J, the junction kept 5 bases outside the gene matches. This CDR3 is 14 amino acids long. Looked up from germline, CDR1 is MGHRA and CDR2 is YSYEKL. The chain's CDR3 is CASKLTGAYNEQFF. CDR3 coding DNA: TGCGCCAGCAAACTCACAGGGGCCTACAATGAGCAGTTCTTC.

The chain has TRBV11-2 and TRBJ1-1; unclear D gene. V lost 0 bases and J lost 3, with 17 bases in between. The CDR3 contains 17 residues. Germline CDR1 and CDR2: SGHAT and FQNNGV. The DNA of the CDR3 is TGTGCCAGCAGCTTAGATCTCCAGAAACCCGATCACACTGAAGCTTTCTTT. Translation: CASSLDLQKPDHTEAFF.

Here the CDR3 reads CASSFNRETEAFF. In DNA form, the CDR3 reads TGTGCCAGCAGTTTTAACAGGGAGACTGAAGCTTTCTTT. The chain combines TRBV27 with TRBJ1-1, with a possible D match to TRBD1 (6 bases). The V and J ends lost 3 bases and 5 bases respectively, with 10 bases between them. Looked up from germline, CDR1 is MNHEY and CDR2 is SMNVEV (reference sequence). The CDR3 spans 13 residues.

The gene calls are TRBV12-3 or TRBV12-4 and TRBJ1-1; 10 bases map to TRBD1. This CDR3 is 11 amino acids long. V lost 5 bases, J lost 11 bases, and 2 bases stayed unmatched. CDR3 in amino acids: CASSAGQGAFF. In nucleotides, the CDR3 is TGTGCCAGCAGTGCGGGACAGGGGGCTTTCTTT.

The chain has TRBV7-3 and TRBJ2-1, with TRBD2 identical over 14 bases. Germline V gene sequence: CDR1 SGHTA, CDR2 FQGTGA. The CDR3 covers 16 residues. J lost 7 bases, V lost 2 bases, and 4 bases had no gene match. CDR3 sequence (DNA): TGTGCCAGCAGCTTACCGGGACTAGCGGGGGAAAATGAGCAGTTCTTC. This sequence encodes CASSLPGLAGENEQFF.

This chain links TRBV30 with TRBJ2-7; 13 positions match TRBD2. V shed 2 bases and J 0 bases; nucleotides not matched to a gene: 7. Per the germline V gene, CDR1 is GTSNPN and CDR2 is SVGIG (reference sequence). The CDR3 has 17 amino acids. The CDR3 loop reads CAWSTGLAGAYSYEQYF. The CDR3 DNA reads TGTGCCTGGAGTACCGGACTAGCGGGGGCCTACTCCTACGAGCAGTACTTC. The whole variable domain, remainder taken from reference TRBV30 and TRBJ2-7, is SQTIHQWPATLVQPVGSPLSLECTVEGTSNPNLYWYRQAAGRGLQLLFYSVGIGQISSEVPQNLSASRPQDRQFILSSKKLLLSDSGFYLCAWSTGLAGAYSYEQYFGPGTRLTVT.

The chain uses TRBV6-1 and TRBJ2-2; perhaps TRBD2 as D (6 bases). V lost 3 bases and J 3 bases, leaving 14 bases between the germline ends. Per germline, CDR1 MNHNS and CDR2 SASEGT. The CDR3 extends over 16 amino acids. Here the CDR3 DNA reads TGTGCCAGCAGTGATAAGGGGCGCGGGGACACCGGGGAGCTGTTTTTT. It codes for CASSDKGRGDTGELFF.

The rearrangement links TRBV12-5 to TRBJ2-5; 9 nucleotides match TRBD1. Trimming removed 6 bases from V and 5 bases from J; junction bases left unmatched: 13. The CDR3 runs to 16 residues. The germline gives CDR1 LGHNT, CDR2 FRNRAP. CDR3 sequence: CASGRPGQGIGETQYF. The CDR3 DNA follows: TGTGCTAGTGGGCGGCCGGGACAGGGTATCGGGGAGACCCAGTACTTC. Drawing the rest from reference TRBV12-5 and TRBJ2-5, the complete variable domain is DARVTQTPRHKVTEMGQEVTMRCQPILGHNTVFWYRQTMMQGLELLAYFRNRAPLDDSGMPKDRFSAEMPDATLATLKIQPSEPRDSAVYFCASGRPGQGIGETQYFGPGTRLLVL.

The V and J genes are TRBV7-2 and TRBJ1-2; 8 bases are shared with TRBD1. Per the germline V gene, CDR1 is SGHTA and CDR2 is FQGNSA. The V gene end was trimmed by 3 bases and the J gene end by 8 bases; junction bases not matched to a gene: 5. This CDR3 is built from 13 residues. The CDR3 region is CASSLQGAVGYTF. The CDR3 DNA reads TGTGCCAGCAGCTTGCAGGGGGCGGTCGGCTACACCTTC. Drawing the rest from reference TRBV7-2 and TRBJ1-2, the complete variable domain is GAGVSQSPSNKVTEKGKDVELRCDPISGHTALYWYRQSLGQGLEFLIYFQGNSAPDKSGLPSDRFSAERTGGSVSTLTIQRTQQEDSAVYLCASSLQGAVGYTFGSGTRLTVV.

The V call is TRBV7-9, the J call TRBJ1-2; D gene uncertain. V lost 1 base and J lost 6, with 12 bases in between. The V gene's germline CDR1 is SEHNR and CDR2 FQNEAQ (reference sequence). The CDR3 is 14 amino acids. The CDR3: CASSLEYSSDGYTF. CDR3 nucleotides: TGTGCCAGCAGCTTAGAATATAGTTCAGATGGCTACACCTTC.

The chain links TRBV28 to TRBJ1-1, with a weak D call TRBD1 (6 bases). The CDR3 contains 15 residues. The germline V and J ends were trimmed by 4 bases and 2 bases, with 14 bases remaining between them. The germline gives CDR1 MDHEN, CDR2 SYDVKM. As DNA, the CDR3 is TGTGCCAGCAGTTCCCCGGCACAGGGAAACACTGAAGCTTTCTTT. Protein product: CASSSPAQGNTEAFF. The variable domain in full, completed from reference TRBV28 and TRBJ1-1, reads DVKVTQSSRYLVKRTGEKVFLECVQDMDHENMFWYRQDPGLGLRLIYFSYDVKMKEKGDIPEGYSVSREKKERFSLILESASTNQTSMYLCASSSPAQGNTEAFFGQGTRLTVV.

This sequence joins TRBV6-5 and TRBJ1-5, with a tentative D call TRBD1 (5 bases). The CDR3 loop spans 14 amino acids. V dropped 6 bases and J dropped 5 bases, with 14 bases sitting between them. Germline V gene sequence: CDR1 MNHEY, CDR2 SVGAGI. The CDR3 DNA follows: TGTGCCAGCAGGGGACGGGACGGATATCAGCCCCAGCATTTT. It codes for CASRGRDGYQPQHF.

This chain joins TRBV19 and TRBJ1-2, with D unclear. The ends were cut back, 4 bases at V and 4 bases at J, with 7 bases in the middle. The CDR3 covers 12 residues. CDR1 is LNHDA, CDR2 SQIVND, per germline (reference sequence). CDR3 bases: TGTGCCAGTAGTACGCTGGGCTATGGCTACACCTTC. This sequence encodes CASSTLGYGYTF.

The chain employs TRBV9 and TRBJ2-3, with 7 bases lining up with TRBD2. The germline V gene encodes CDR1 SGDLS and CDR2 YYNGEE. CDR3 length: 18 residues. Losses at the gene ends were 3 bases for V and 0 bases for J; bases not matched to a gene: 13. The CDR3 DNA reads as TGTGCCAGCAGCGAATCTCCGACTCCAGCGGGGAGCACAGATACGCAGTATTTT. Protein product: CASSESPTPAGSTDTQYF.

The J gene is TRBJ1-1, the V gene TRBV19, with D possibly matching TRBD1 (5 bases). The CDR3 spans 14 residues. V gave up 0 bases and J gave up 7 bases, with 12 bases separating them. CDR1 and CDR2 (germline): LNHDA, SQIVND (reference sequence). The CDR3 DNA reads TGTGCCAGTAGTATAGACGGGACCTCGGGTGAAGCTTTCTTT. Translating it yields CASSIDGTSGEAFF.